This T cell receptor (beta chain) was sequenced in a study of shared clonotypes between healthy human individuals. Assay used: immunoSEQ multiplex PCR; TCRdb lists only in-frame clones, some missing. The sample lists roughly 2,000,000 clones, just over 90% occurring once. J gave up 3 bases and V 7 bases, and 11 bases lay outside the gene matches. The CDR3 is 15 amino acids. Germline CDR1 is SGDLS and CDR2 is YYNGEE. CD45RO-negative cells were positively selected for CCR7, leaving out terminally differentiated effector memory CD45RA+ cells. Material for sequencing was naive CD8+ T cells from PBMCs. This sequence was found in a man younger than 35 in good health. Some clones in this sample may be carry-over from other donors' samples. The gene calls are TRBV9 and TRBJ2-5; 8 bases line up with TRBD1. CDR3 sequence reads: CASPPLYRGKETQYF. CDR3 nucleotide sequence: TGTGCCAGCCCCCCTTTATACAGGGGGAAAGAGACCCAGTACTTC. Variable domain in full (rest from reference TRBV9 and TRBJ2-5): DSGVTQTPKHLITATGQRVTLRCSPRSGDLSVYWYQQSLDQGLQFLIQYYNGEERAKGNILERFSAQQFPDLHSELNLSSLELGDSALYFCASPPLYRGKETQYFGPGTRLLVL.